This T cell receptor beta chain was observed in a study of CD8+CD57+ T cells in acquired aplastic anemia (dated by TCRdb to 2016 to 2018). For the wider study: Extracted DNA from sorted CD4+ and CD8+ cells averaged approximately 3.4 ug, ranging from about 0.2 to 30 ug. CD8+CD57+ expansion was defined as frequency above the mean frequency observed in healthy subjects.

As concerns this clonotype: It lacks a known antigen. Per-nucleotide qualities are absent, and no much larger clonotype sits a single base away.

TCR beta VDJ combination and CDR3 sequence profiling used genomic DNA as the template. An Illumina HiSeq 2000 was used for TCR repertoire sequencing. The authors' analysis ran thus. Repertoire assessment relied on Simpson's diversity index, CDR3 size and DJ length profiles, and TRBV/TRBJ rearrangement plots. The most abundant DNA sequence in the deep sequencing data was taken as the immunodominant clone. CDR3 amino acid sequences were screened for sharing across subjects and were compared with published repertoires and the VDJdb database. The public sequencing data were trimmed at Q25 with fastp and processed into clonotypes with MiXCR by TCRdb, which kept only in-frame beta chains. CDR3 protein duplicates are merged, each entry listing the most common genes and DNA. Clone size and V and J calls follow TCRdb, not the original study. This sample holds 75,000 to 100,000 distinct CDR3 sequences; roughly 70% were observed only once. The biggest ten clones account for 55% to 65% of the sample.

Expansion of CD8+CD57+ cells had been shown by flow cytometry in the patients chosen for sequencing. All patients had severe acquired aplastic anemia diagnosed by International Study of Aplastic Anemia and Agranulocytosis and Camitta criteria. At the time blood was sampled, none of the patients had received any therapy. In the study, sorted CD4+ and CD8+ blood T cells from patients with severe aplastic anemia and from healthy subjects underwent deep sequencing of TCR repertoires. Patients were enrolled in the USA under clinicaltrials.gov protocols 00001620, 01623167, 00001397, 00071045, 00081523 and 00961064. Ficoll-Paque density gradient centrifugation was used to isolate peripheral blood mononuclear cells. Before DNA extraction, CD4+ and CD8+ T cells were sorted by FACS or by magnetic beads. The research as a whole found: CD8+ Simpson's diversity did not differ significantly between patients and healthy controls (P=0.060). Approximately 27 CD8+ CDR3 sequences were found in both patients and controls but appeared to be highly expressed in patients and within the immunodominant clones of the patients.

The CDR3 starts with the cysteine, ends with the phenylalanine, and has 13 residues. Of the read, only the CDR3 DNA is kept; its 39 bases are in frame from base 1. CDR1 and CDR2 (DFQATT, SNEGSKA) derive from the germline V gene (reference sequence). V gives up 1 base and J gives up 1 base, and the segment between their germline ends measures 8 bases. The chain joins TRBV20-1 to TRBJ2-7; the D gene cannot be named for sure. The sample taken for sequencing was sorted CD4+, CD8+, or CD8+CD57+ T cells (not recorded which) from PBMCs. This sequence was found in a human donor with aplastic anemia. The DNA sequence is TGCAGTGCTAGAGGTCCTCTATCCTACGAGCAGTACTTC. Translated, this is CSARGPLSYEQYF.